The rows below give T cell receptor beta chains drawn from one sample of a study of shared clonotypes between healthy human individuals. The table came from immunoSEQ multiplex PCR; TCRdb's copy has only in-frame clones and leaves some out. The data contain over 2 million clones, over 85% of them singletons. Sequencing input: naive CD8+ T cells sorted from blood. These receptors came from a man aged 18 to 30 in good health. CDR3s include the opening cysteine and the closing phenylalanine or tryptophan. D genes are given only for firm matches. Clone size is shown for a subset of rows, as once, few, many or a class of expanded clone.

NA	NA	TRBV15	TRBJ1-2	CATSRDRGSSANYGYTF	TGTGCCACCAGCAGAGATAGGGGGAGCTCAGCTAACTATGGCTACACCTTC
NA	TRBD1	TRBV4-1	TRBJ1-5	CASSQGSGTGSNQPQHF	TGCGCCAGCAGCCAGGGTTCCGGGACAGGGAGCAATCAGCCCCAGCATTTT
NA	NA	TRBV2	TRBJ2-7	CASSEAPQGSAYEQYF	TGTGCCAGCAGTGAAGCGCCCCAGGGGTCGGCCTACGAGCAGTACTTC
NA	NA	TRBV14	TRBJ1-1	CASSQDWNTEAFF	TGTGCCAGCAGCCAAGATTGGAACACTGAAGCTTTCTTT
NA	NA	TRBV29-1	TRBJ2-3	CSVGQSTDTQYF	TGCAGCGTTGGGCAGAGCACAGATACGCAGTATTTT
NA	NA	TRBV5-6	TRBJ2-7	CASSLADSPYEQYF	TGTGCCAGCAGCTTGGCCGACAGCCCCTACGAGCAGTACTTC
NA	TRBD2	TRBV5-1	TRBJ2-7	CASSLEPSSGPSYEQYF	TGCGCCAGCAGCTTGGAACCAAGTAGCGGGCCCTCCTACGAGCAGTACTTC
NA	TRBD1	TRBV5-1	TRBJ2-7	CASSLEVHGQGRSYEQYF	TGCGCCAGCAGCTTGGAGGTACACGGACAGGGGCGCTCCTACGAGCAGTACTTC
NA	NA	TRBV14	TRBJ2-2	CASSRTGTNTGELFF	TGTGCCAGCAGCCGTACAGGGACGAACACCGGGGAGCTGTTTTTT
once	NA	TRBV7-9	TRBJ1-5	CASSLGLEVPQHF	TGTGCCAGCAGCTTAGGTCTTGAGGTGCCCCAGCATTTT
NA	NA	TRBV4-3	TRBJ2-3	CASSQDDGGSTDTQYF	TGCGCCAGCAGCCAAGATGACGGGGGTAGCACAGATACGCAGTATTTT
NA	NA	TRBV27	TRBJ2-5	CASSQLGGETQYF	TGTGCCAGCAGCCAACTAGGCGGGGAGACCCAGTACTTC
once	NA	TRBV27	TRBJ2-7	CASSFVDGGFGYEQYF	TGTGCCAGCAGTTTTGTCGATGGGGGTTTTGGGTACGAGCAGTACTTC
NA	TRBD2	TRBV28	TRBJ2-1	CASSSGTSGGYNEQFF	TGTGCCAGCAGTTCCGGGACTAGCGGGGGGTACAATGAGCAGTTCTTC
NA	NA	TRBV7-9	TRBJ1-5	CASSPGSRDGNQPQHF	TGTGCCAGCAGTCCAGGGAGCAGGGACGGCAATCAGCCCCAGCATTTT
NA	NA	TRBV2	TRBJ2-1	CASSGGLGGFDNEQFF	TGTGCCAGCAGTGGTGGACTAGGGGGGTTTGACAATGAGCAGTTCTTC
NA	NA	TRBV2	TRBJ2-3	CASSRGTTSTDTQYF	TGTGCCAGCAGTCGTGGGACGACTAGCACAGATACGCAGTATTTT
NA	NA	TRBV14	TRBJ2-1	CASSHVAHSYNEQFF	TGTGCCAGCAGCCACGTTGCCCATTCCTACAATGAGCAGTTCTTC
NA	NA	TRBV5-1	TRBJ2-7	CASSLVQGERNEQYF	TGCGCCAGCAGCTTGGTACAGGGCGAAAGGAACGAGCAGTACTTC
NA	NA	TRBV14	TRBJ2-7	CASSGTPVGKHF	TGTGCCAGCAGCGGGACCCCCGTCGGGAAGCACTTC
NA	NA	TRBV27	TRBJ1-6	CASSLVSSYNSPLHF	TGTGCCAGCAGTTTGGTGAGCTCCTATAATTCACCCCTCCACTTT
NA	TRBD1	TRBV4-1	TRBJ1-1	CASSQDQQGRSTEAFF	TGCGCCAGCAGCCAAGATCAACAGGGGAGGTCCACTGAAGCTTTCTTT
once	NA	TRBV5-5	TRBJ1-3	CASSPDGSSGNTIYF	TGTGCCAGCAGCCCCGACGGGAGCTCTGGAAACACCATATATTTT
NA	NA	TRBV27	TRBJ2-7	CASSPNPGGLGEQYF	TGTGCCAGCAGTCCCAACCCCGGAGGGCTTGGCGAGCAGTACTTC
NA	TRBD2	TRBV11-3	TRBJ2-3	CASSAGLAGEFGSDTQYF	TGTGCCAGCAGCGCCGGACTAGCGGGAGAGTTTGGGTCAGATACGCAGTATTTT
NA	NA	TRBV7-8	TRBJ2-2	CASSLAPGVGTGELFF	TGTGCCAGCAGCTTAGCCCCGGGAGTCGGGACCGGGGAGCTGTTTTTT